This TCR beta chain was documented in a study of cytomegalovirus exposure and HLA in healthy donors. Overall study findings and caveats: Later analysis demonstrated an association between a missense DCLRE1C variant and TCR beta V- and J-gene trimming. Overall, approximately 180 TCR beta chains were annotated as cytomegalovirus-associated.

Of note for this clone: The antigen remains undetermined.

Unmatched junction bases numbered 6, after V lost 4 bases and J lost 2 bases. Germline V CDR1 and CDR2: SGHTA, FQGNSA. The CDR3 has 15 residues. In the PCR, 60 Vbeta and 13 Jbeta primers were used. The assay was immunoSEQ multiplex PCR, and TCRdb's table has in-frame clones only and misses some. The repertoire holds around 190,000 clones, with around 78% as singletons. The sequence was collected from a woman aged 25 to 39 in good health and CMV-seropositive. The sequencing sample was made of PBMCs. The rearrangement uses TRBV7-2 and TRBJ1-2; 8 bases agree with TRBD1. The CDR3 spells CASSYDRGANYGYTF. CDR3 nucleotides: TGTGCCAGCAGCTATGACAGGGGAGCGAACTATGGCTACACCTTC.